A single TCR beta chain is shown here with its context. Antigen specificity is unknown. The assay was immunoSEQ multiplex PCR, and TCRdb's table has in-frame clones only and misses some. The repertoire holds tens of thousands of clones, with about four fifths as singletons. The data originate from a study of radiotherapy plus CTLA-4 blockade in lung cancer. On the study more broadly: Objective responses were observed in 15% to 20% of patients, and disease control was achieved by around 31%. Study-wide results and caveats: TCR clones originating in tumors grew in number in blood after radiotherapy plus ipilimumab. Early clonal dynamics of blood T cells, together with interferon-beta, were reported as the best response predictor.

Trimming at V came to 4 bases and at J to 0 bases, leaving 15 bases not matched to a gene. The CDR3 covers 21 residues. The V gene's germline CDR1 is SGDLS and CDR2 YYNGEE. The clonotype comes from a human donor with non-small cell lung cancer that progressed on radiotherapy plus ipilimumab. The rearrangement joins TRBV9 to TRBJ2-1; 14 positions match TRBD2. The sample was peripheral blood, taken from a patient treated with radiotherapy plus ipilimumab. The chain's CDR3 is CASSPRHGLAGGISSYNEQFF. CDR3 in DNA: TGTGCCAGCAGCCCGAGACACGGACTAGCGGGAGGAATAAGCTCCTACAATGAGCAGTTCTTC. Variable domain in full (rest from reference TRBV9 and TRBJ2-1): DSGVTQTPKHLITATGQRVTLRCSPRSGDLSVYWYQQSLDQGLQFLIQYYNGEERAKGNILERFSAQQFPDLHSELNLSSLELGDSALYFCASSPRHGLAGGISSYNEQFFGPGTRLTVL.